A single sample gave rise to the 12 T cell receptor beta chains below, sequenced in a study of neurological immune-mediated disorders. MiXCR, applied by TCRdb to the 5' RACE reads, yields one record per CDR3 protein. The table lists under 85,000 distinct CDR3 sequences, under 13% of them singletons, with about 2% in the top ten. What was sequenced was PBMCs. The receptors here all came from a man aged 35-49 years in good health.

The chain recombines TRBV5-8 with TRBJ2-2; TRBD1 agrees at 10 bases. Unmatched junction bases numbered 10, after V lost 5 bases and J lost 9 bases. The germline CDR1 and CDR2 sequences are SGHTS and YDEGEE. The CDR3 extends over 15 amino acids. CDR3 nucleotide sequence: TGTGCCAGCAGTCACGGGACAGGGGAGGCAAGGGAGCTGTTTTTT. It specifies CASSHGTGEARELFF.

This clonotype was seen ten or more times. The chain combines TRBV6-5 with TRBJ1-1; perhaps TRBD1 as D (6 bases). From germline, CDR1 is MNHEY and CDR2 SVGAGI. The germline V and J ends were trimmed by 6 bases and 4 bases, with 12 bases remaining between them. The CDR3 consists of 13 residues. The CDR3 reads CASSLGQSTEAFF. The CDR3 DNA sequence: TGTGCCAGCAGCCTTGGACAGAGCACTGAAGCTTTCTTT.

This clonotype was found many times. The J gene is TRBJ2-1, the V gene TRBV18; possibly TRBD1 for D (7 bases). In germline, CDR1 is KGHSH, CDR2 LQKENI. The CDR3 runs to 15 residues. Trimming took off 0 bases at V and 8 bases at J, with 14 bases between the two ends. The CDR3 is CASSPPGRGADEQFF. In nucleotides, the CDR3 is TGTGCCAGCTCACCACCGGGCAGGGGGGCAGATGAGCAGTTCTTC.

With respect to this clonotype: Mismatch with germline at one junction end may stem from a read error. The chain carries TRBV5-1 and TRBJ2-3; 11 positions agree with TRBD2. This CDR3 is built from 18 residues. The germline V gene has CDR1 SGHRS and CDR2 YFSETQ. The CDR3: CASSPELAGDPSTDTQYF. In nucleotides, the CDR3 is TGCGCCAGCAGCCCGGAACTAGCGGGGGACCCTAGCACTGATACGCAGTATTTT.

This clonotype was counted many times. This chain uses TRBV2 with TRBJ2-1; D gene uncertain. V was clipped by 4 bases and J by 2 bases, with 9 bases between them. CDR3 length: 14 residues. Germline CDR1 and CDR2: SNHLY and FYNNEI. The CDR3 bases are TGTGCCAGCAGTGTAAGTGCGACCTACAATGAGCAGTTCTTC. This sequence encodes CASSVSATYNEQFF.

This clonotype was observed at least ten times. The rearrangement uses TRBV11-1 and TRBJ2-3; 11 nucleotides agree with TRBD2. From germline, CDR1 is SGHAT and CDR2 FQDESV (reference sequence). The ends lost 5 bases at V and 2 bases at J; junction bases unmatched: 15. The CDR3 sequence is 19 residues long. The CDR3 reads CASSGEWASGGMNTDTQYF. In DNA, the CDR3 is TGTGCCAGCAGCGGAGAGTGGGCTAGCGGGGGGATGAACACAGATACGCAGTATTTT.

This clonotype was detected only a few times. The chain employs TRBV7-8 and TRBJ2-5, with D maybe TRBD2 (6 bases). The CDR3 covers 16 residues. The germline V and J ends were trimmed by 1 base and 0 bases, with 12 bases remaining between them. Germline assignment: CDR1 SGHVS and CDR2 FQNEAQ. The CDR3 DNA sequence: TGTGCCAGCAGCTTAGTCCCCGGGACTTACCAAGAGACCCAGTACTTC. This encodes CASSLVPGTYQETQYF.

The sample holds many counts of this clonotype. The chain joins TRBV5-6 to TRBJ2-2; the D gene could be TRBD1 or TRBD2 (5 bases each). The CDR3 length is 16 residues. Germline CDR1 and CDR2: SGHDT and YYEEEE. V shed 3 bases and J shed 3 bases, with 15 bases lying between them. The CDR3 here is CASSSYRDVDTGELFF. CDR3 in DNA: TGTGCCAGCAGCTCCTACCGGGACGTAGACACCGGGGAGCTGTTTTTT.

There are many counts of this clonotype. The chain has TRBV10-2 and TRBJ2-3; 8 bases map to TRBD2. The CDR3 extends over 16 amino acids. V lost 3 bases to trimming and J lost 2 bases; unmatched junction nucleotides: 7. The V gene's germline CDR1 is WSHSY and CDR2 SAAADI. This CDR3 is CASSDDLAGPTDTQYF. CDR3 coding DNA: TGCGCCAGCAGTGACGACCTAGCGGGCCCCACAGATACGCAGTATTTT.

There are many counts of this clonotype. The rearrangement links TRBV29-1 to TRBJ2-1; 10 bases line up with TRBD2. Germline V gene lookup returns CDR1 SQVTM and CDR2 ANQGSEA. The V and J ends lost 7 bases and 3 bases, in that order; junction bases with no gene match: 6. The CDR3 consists of 14 residues. This CDR3 is CSGTGTSVYNEQFF. CDR3 in DNA: TGCAGCGGAACCGGGACTAGCGTCTACAATGAGCAGTTCTTC.

This clonotype was detected many times. The chain combines TRBV12-3 or TRBV12-4 with TRBJ1-5; D might be TRBD1 (6 bases). This CDR3 is 16 amino acids long. V was clipped by 1 base and J by 2 bases, with 12 bases between them. CDR3 DNA: TGTGCCAGCAGTTTAGGCCAGGGGCGAGGCAATCAGCCCCAGCATTTT. The encoded protein is CASSLGQGRGNQPQHF.

This clonotype showed up many times. The chain couples TRBV4-2 to TRBJ2-3; D is unresolved. Trimming removed 2 bases from V and 2 bases from J, with 26 bases in between. Germline V gene data show CDR1 as LGHNA and CDR2 as YNFKEQ. The CDR3 totals 20 residues. CDR3 nucleotide sequence: TGTGCCAGCAGCCAATATCCCCACCTCGGTGACTCCACCATCACAGATACGCAGTATTTT. Protein: CASSQYPHLGDSTITDTQYF.